This T cell receptor (beta chain) came from a study of low-dose radiotherapy and immunotherapy resistance in tumors. TRAV and TRBV primers primed cDNA for both TCRalpha and TCRbeta. PCR amplification of the TCRs was performed with Phusion for 20 PCR cycles, and it relied on a constant-region primer together with a V-primer adapter. TCRdb independently ran MiXCR on the reads; one entry per CDR3 protein. This sample yields 85,000 to 95,000 distinct CDR3 sequences, of which roughly 9% are seen a single time; under 1.1% belongs to the top ten. The CDR3 runs to 13 residues. The germline gives CDR1 SGHVS, CDR2 FQNEAQ. Trimming removed 5 bases from V and 5 bases from J, with 10 bases in between. This clonotype was recorded many times. Time point here: before trial treatment.

The chain carries TRBV7-8 and TRBJ2-1; D possibly corresponds to TRBD2 (6 bases). The material sequenced was PBMCs, taken before treatment. This receptor was taken from a male donor with prostate cancer. Here the CDR3 reads CASSQREDNEQFF. DNA for the CDR3: TGTGCCAGCAGCCAAAGGGAGGACAATGAGCAGTTCTTC.